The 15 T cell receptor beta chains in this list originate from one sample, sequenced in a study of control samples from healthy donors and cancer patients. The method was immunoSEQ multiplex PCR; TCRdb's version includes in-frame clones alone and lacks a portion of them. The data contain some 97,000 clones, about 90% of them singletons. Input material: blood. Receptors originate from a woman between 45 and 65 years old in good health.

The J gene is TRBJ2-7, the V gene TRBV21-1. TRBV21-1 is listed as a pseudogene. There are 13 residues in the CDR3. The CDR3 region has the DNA TGTGCCAGCAGCTGGGGAAGCTCCTACGAGCAGTACGTC. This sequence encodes CASSWGSSYEQYV.

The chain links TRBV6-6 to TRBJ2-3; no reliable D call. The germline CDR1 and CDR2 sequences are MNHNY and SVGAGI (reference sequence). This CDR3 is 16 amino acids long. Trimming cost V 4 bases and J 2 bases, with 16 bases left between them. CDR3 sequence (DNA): TGTGCCAGCAGTTCTCTAGGCTTCCGTTACACAGATACGCAGTATTTT. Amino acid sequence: CASSSLGFRYTDTQYF.

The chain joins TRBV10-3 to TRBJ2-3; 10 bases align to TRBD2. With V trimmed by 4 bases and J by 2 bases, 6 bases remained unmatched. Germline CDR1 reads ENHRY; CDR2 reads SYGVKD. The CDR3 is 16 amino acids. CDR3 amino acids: CAISAYSGGTTDTQYF. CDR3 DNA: TGTGCCATCAGTGCATATAGCGGGGGGACCACAGATACGCAGTATTTT.

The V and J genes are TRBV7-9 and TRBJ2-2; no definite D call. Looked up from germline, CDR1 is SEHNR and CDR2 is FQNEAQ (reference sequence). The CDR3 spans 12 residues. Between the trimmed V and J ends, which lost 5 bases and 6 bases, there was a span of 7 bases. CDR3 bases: TGTGCCAGCAGCCCCGTATCCGGGGAGCTGTTTTTT. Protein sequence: CASSPVSGELFF.

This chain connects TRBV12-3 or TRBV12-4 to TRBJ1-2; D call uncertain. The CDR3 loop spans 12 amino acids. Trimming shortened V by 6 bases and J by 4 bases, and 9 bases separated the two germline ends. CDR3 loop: CASSSQSYGYTF. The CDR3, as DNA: TGTGCCAGCAGCTCACAGAGCTATGGCTACACCTTC.

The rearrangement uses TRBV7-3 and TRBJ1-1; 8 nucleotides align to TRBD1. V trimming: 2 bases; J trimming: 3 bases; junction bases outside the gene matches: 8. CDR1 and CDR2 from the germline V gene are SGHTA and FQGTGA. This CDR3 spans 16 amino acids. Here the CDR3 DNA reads TGTGCCAGCAGCTTACAGAGGACAGGGAGTTACACTGAAGCTTTCTTT. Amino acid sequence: CASSLQRTGSYTEAFF. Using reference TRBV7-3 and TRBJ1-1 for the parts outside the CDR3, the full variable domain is GAGVSQTPSNKVTEKGKYVELRCDPISGHTALYWYRQSLGQGPEFLIYFQGTGAADDSGLPNDRFFAVRPEGSVSTLKIQRTERGDSAVYLCASSLQRTGSYTEAFFGQGTRLTVV.

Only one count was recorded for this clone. The CDR3 DNA is TGTGCCAGCAGTCCAAACGGGGGCGGCACAGATACGCAGTATTTT. It translates to CASSPNGGGTDTQYF. The genes are TRBV27 and TRBJ2-3; D possibly matches TRBD1 or TRBD2 (6 bases each). CDR3 length equals 15 residues. In germline, CDR1 is MNHEY, CDR2 SMNVEV (reference sequence). Trimming took off 5 bases at V and 1 base at J, with 13 bases between the two ends.

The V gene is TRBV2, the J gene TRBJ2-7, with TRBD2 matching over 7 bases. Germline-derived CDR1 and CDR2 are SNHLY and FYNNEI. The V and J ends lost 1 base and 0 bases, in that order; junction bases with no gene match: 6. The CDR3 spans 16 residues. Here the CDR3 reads CASSEGVWGGSYEQYF. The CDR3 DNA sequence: TGTGCCAGCAGTGAAGGGGTGTGGGGGGGCTCCTACGAGCAGTACTTC.

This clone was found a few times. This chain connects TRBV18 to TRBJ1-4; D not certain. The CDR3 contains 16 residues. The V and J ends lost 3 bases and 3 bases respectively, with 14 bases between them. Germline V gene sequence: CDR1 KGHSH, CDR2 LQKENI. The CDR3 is CASSPDVGRSNEKLFF. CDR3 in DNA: TGTGCCAGCTCACCGGACGTAGGACGGTCTAATGAAAAACTGTTTTTT.

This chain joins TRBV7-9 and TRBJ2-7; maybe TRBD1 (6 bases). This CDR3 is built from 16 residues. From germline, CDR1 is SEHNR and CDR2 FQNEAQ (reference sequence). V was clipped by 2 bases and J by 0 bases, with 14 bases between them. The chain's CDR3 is CASSLIPAGVSYEQYV. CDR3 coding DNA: TGTGCCAGCAGCTTAATTCCGGCAGGGGTCTCCTACGAGCAGTACGTC.

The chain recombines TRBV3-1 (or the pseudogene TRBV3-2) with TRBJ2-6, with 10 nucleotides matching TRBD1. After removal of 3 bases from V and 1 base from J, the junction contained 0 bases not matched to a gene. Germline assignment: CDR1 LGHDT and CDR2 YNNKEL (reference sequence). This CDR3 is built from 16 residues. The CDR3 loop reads CASSQGQGSGANVLTF. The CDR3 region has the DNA TGTGCCAGCAGCCAGGGACAGGGGTCTGGGGCCAACGTCCTGACTTTC.

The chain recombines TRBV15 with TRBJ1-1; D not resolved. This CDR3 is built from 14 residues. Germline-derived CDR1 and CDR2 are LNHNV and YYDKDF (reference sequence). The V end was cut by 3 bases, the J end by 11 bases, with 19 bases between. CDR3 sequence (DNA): TGTGCCACCAGCAGCCGGGAACTCCGTATTGTCGCTTTCTTT. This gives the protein CATSSRELRIVAFF. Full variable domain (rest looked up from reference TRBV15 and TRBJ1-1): DAMVIQNPRYQVTQFGKPVTLSCSQTLNHNVMYWYQQKSSQAPKLLFHYYDKDFNNEADTPDNFQSRRPNTSFCFLDIRSPGLGDTAMYLCATSSRELRIVAFFGQGTRLTVV.

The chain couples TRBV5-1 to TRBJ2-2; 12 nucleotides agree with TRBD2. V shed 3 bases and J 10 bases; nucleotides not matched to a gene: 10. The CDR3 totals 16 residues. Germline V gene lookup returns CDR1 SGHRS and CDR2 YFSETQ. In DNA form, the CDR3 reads TGCGCCAGCAGCTCTAGCGGGGGGGCCAAAGTCGAGGAGCTGTTTTTT. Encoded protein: CASSSSGGAKVEELFF.

The CDR3 protein is CASSQGLLTSPLHF. CDR3 DNA: TGTGCCAGCTCGCAGGGACTGCTCACCTCACCCCTCCACTTT. The chain joins TRBV18 to TRBJ1-6; possible D gene TRBD1, 5 bases. CDR3 length: 14 residues. V was shortened by 6 bases and J by 10 bases, with 16 bases between the two germline ends. Germline V gives CDR1 KGHSH, CDR2 LQKENI.

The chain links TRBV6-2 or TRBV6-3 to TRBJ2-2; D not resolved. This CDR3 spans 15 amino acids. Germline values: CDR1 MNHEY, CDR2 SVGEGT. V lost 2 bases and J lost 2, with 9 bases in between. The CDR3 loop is CASSYPDGNTGELFF. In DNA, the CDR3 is TGTGCCAGCAGTTACCCCGACGGAAACACCGGGGAGCTGTTTTTT.